This T cell receptor (beta chain) was observed in a study of graft-versus-host responses after intestinal transplantation. Sequenced by immunoSEQ multiplex PCR; TCRdb stores in-frame clones only, minus some. The sample records 5,500 to 8,000 clones, 20% to 30% being singletons. This CDR3 region has 15 residues. Trimming cost V 5 bases and J 5 bases; bases outside gene matches: 7. Per the germline V gene, CDR1 is LNHDA and CDR2 is SQIVND (reference sequence). The chain combines TRBV19 with TRBJ2-7; 12 bases are shared with TRBD2. The source of this sequence is a human patient who received an intestinal transplant. Sequencing used alloreactive CD4+ T cells from a mixed lymphocyte reaction culture, obtained before intestinal transplant. The subset: CFSE-low proliferating T cells sorted from roughly six-day pre-transplant mixed lymphocyte reaction (GvH or HvG direction). The CDR3 sequence: CASSSTLAGGDEQYF. CDR3 DNA sequence: TGTGCCAGTAGTTCCACACTAGCGGGAGGCGACGAGCAGTACTTC.